The 24 T cell receptor beta chains in this list originate from one sample, sequenced in a study of T cell changes during pregnancy in multiple sclerosis. The protocol was immunoSEQ multiplex PCR, while the TCRdb copy is restricted to in-frame clones and leaves out a portion. The sample lists more than 85,000 clones, 90% to 95% occurring once. The material was peripheral blood, obtained in the third trimester of pregnancy. Every receptor here comes from a female donor in good health, enrolled as a control in a pregnancy study.

This chain joins TRBV6-5 and TRBJ2-7; 7 nucleotides match TRBD2. CDR1 and CDR2 from the germline V gene are MNHEY and SVGAGI. Trimming took 5 bases from V and 1 from J; bases not matched to a gene: 8. This CDR3 region has 15 residues. The DNA of the CDR3 is TGTGCCAGCAGTCCGACTAGCAGAAAGTCCTACGAGCAGTACTTC. Translating it yields CASSPTSRKSYEQYF.

This chain uses TRBV5-1 with TRBJ1-1; tentatively, D is TRBD1 (6 bases). There are 16 residues in the CDR3. Per germline, CDR1 SGHRS and CDR2 YFSETQ. V was clipped by 4 bases and J by 6 bases, with 22 bases between them. The CDR3 here is CASSLGAAQGFAEAFF. In DNA form, the CDR3 reads TGCGCCAGCAGCCTGGGAGCGGCGCAGGGGTTCGCTGAAGCTTTCTTT. Looking up the rest from reference TRBV5-1 and TRBJ1-1 gives the full variable domain: KAGVTQTPRYLIKTRGQQVTLSCSPISGHRSVSWYQQTPGQGLQFLFEYFSETQRNKGNFPGRFSGRQFSNSRSEMNVSTLELGDSALYLCASSLGAAQGFAEAFFGQGTRLTVV.

V usage is TRBV6-1 and J usage is TRBJ1-2, with a possible D match to TRBD1 (5 bases). The CDR3 is made up of 13 amino acids. Germline V lookup: CDR1 MNHNS, CDR2 SASEGT. Trimming took off 3 bases at V and 4 bases at J, with 9 bases between the two ends. CDR3 DNA sequence: TGTGCCAGCAGTGACAGGGTGGGCTATGGCTACACCTTC. This codes for CASSDRVGYGYTF.

The J gene is TRBJ1-4, the V gene TRBV6-1; the D is unclear. The V end was cut by 2 bases, the J end by 5 bases, with 6 bases between. CDR1 and CDR2 (germline): MNHNS, SASEGT. This CDR3 is 13 amino acids long. The CDR3 is CASSESWNEKLFF. The CDR3 region has the DNA TGTGCCAGCAGTGAAAGCTGGAATGAAAAACTGTTTTTT.

This chain connects TRBV11-3 to TRBJ2-1; unclear D gene. Germline loops: CDR1 SGHNT, CDR2 YENEEA. The CDR3 spans 15 residues. Between the trimmed V and J ends, which lost 5 bases and 0 bases, there was a span of 11 bases. The CDR3 DNA follows: TGTGCCAGCAGCCCCCTAGGTTCCTCCTACAATGAGCAGTTCTTC. Its protein is CASSPLGSSYNEQFF. The complete variable domain, with remaining parts taken from reference TRBV11-3 and TRBJ2-1, reads EAGVVQSPRYKIIEKKQPVAFWCNPISGHNTLYWYLQNLGQGPELLIRYENEEAVDDSQLPKDRFSAERLKGVDSTLKIQPAELGDSAVYLCASSPLGSSYNEQFFGPGTRLTVL.

J is TRBJ2-3 and V is TRBV4-2, with 8 bases fitting TRBD2. The CDR3 runs to 15 residues. Germline V CDR1 and CDR2: LGHNA, YNFKEQ. Trimming cost V 2 bases and J 1 base; bases outside gene matches: 2. CDR3 in amino acids: CASSQRSGGTDTQYF. In DNA form, the CDR3 reads TGTGCCAGCAGCCAACGTAGCGGGGGCACAGATACGCAGTATTTT.

V is TRBV5-6 and J is TRBJ2-7, with 12 bases identical to TRBD1. Germline V CDR1 and CDR2: SGHDT, YYEEEE. The CDR3 consists of 15 residues. The V and J ends lost 4 bases and 5 bases, in that order; junction bases with no gene match: 7. The CDR3 is CASSLPGQGADEQYF. The CDR3 DNA reads as TGTGCCAGCAGCCTCCCGGGACAGGGGGCCGACGAGCAGTACTTC.

The chain couples TRBV2 to TRBJ1-1; TRBD1 matches 8 bases. V was pared by 6 bases and J by 11 bases, with 5 bases of the junction left unmatched. CDR3 length: 11 residues. Germline V gives CDR1 SNHLY, CDR2 FYNNEI. The CDR3 DNA sequence: TGTGCCAGCAGAGGACAGGGACTGGCTTTCTTT. It yields the protein CASRGQGLAFF.

V and J are TRBV27 and TRBJ2-1, with D possibly matching TRBD1 (5 bases). CDR1 and CDR2 from the germline V gene are MNHEY and SMNVEV (reference sequence). CDR3 length: 14 residues. V was clipped by 1 base and J by 9 bases, with 13 bases between them. CDR3 in DNA: TGTGCCAGCAGTTTATTTGTGGGGCGGAGTGAGCAGTTCTTC. This sequence encodes CASSLFVGRSEQFF.

The chain combines TRBV7-8 with TRBJ2-2, with 9 bases identical to TRBD1. V dropped 6 bases and J dropped 8; count of bases not matched to a gene: 7. The germline V gene encodes CDR1 SGHVS and CDR2 FQNEAQ. The CDR3 loop spans 14 amino acids. The CDR3 is CASRSGQGEGELFF. The CDR3 DNA reads TGTGCCAGCAGATCGGGACAGGGAGAGGGGGAGCTGTTTTTT. Looking up the rest from reference TRBV7-8 and TRBJ2-2 gives the full variable domain: GAGVSQSPRYKVAKRGQDVALRCDPISGHVSLFWYQQALGQGPEFLTYFQNEAQLDKSGLPSDRFFAERPEGSVSTLKIQRTQQEDSAVYLCASRSGQGEGELFFGEGSRLTVL.

This clone was detected once. The chain links TRBV12-2 to TRBJ2-7; the table's D call, TRBD2, was not checked against the DNA. TRBV12-2 is labeled a pseudogene. The CDR3 spans 15 residues. As DNA, the CDR3 is TGTGCAAGTCGCTCGGAGGGACTAGCGGCCTACGAGCAGTACTTC. As protein: CASRSEGLAAYEQYF.

The chain carries TRBV5-1 and TRBJ2-3; a weak D match, TRBD1 (6 bases). V was clipped by 7 bases and J by 5 bases, with 8 bases between them. The CDR3 is 11 amino acids. CDR1 and CDR2 from the germline V gene are SGHRS and YFSETQ. CDR3: CASLQGDTQYF. CDR3 DNA: TGCGCCAGCTTACAGGGAGATACGCAGTATTTT.

This rearrangement joins TRBV5-4 to TRBJ2-2; weak D call: TRBD1 (7 bases). Germline assignment: CDR1 SGHNT and CDR2 YYREEE (reference sequence). V shed 3 bases and J shed 4 bases, with 16 bases lying between them. The CDR3 loop spans 16 amino acids. The CDR3 DNA sequence: TGTGCCAGCAGCTCCGGCAGGAGGGGGCCCACCGGGGAGCTGTTTTTT. This translates into CASSSGRRGPTGELFF.

This clone was seen a single time. Here the CDR3 DNA reads TGTGCCAGCAGCGGTGGGAGGCAGGGACAGTTCTCCTCCTACGAGCAGTACTTC. Protein product: CASSGGRQGQFSSYEQYF. The chain uses TRBV5-6 and TRBJ2-7; D perhaps matches TRBD1 (7 bases). Germline CDR1 is SGHDT and CDR2 is YYEEEE. Trimming shortened V by 4 bases and J by 0 bases, and 23 bases separated the two germline ends. The CDR3 is 18 amino acids.

The CDR3 sequence is CASSANRGWGTGELFF. CDR3 DNA sequence: TGCGCCAGCAGCGCAAACAGGGGTTGGGGCACCGGGGAGCTGTTTTTT. This sequence joins TRBV5-1 and TRBJ2-2; TRBD1 matches 7 bases. Germline CDR1 SGHRS, CDR2 YFSETQ. CDR3 size: 16 residues. The trim removed 4 bases at V and 4 bases at J, leaving 10 bases unmatched.

In DNA form, the CDR3 reads TGTGCCAGCAGCGCCCGCGACTCAGGGGGGGAGCTGTTTTTT. Translation: CASSARDSGGELFF. The chain links TRBV2 to TRBJ2-2; D perhaps matches TRBD1 (5 bases). CDR3 length equals 14 residues. V was pared by 6 bases and J by 8 bases, with 16 bases between. The germline gives CDR1 SNHLY, CDR2 FYNNEI.

The chain carries TRBV19 and TRBJ2-5; 9 nucleotides line up with TRBD1. Germline CDR1 is LNHDA and CDR2 is SQIVND (reference sequence). V lost 3 bases, J lost 4 bases, and 9 bases stayed unmatched. CDR3 size: 16 residues. The CDR3 DNA reads TGTGCCAGTAGTATGGCGAACAGGGGGCGTCGAGAGACCCAGTACTTC. Its protein product is CASSMANRGRRETQYF.

This clone was detected only once. The chain links TRBV29-1 to TRBJ2-5; no firm D call. This CDR3 contains 13 residues. V lost 0 bases and J lost 1, with 6 bases in between. CDR1 is SQVTM, CDR2 ANQGSEA, per germline. Here the CDR3 DNA reads TGCAGCGTTGAAGACAGTGCCCAAGAGACCCAGTACTTC. Translated: CSVEDSAQETQYF.

This clone was recorded once. The rearrangement joins TRBV27 to TRBJ2-1; 7 bases align to TRBD1. Trimming at V came to 7 bases and at J to 2 bases, leaving 5 bases not matched to a gene. The CDR3 runs to 14 residues. CDR1 and CDR2 (germline): MNHEY, SMNVEV (reference sequence). The CDR3 here is CASTPTGPYNEQFF. For the CDR3, the DNA is TGTGCCAGCACCCCGACAGGGCCCTACAATGAGCAGTTCTTC.

J is TRBJ2-1 and V is TRBV4-1; 13 positions match TRBD2. After removal of 2 bases from V and 8 bases from J, the junction contained 9 bases not matched to a gene. This CDR3 is 17 amino acids long. CDR1 is MGHRA, CDR2 YSYEKL, per germline. In DNA form, the CDR3 reads TGCGCCAGCAGCCAAAATTCCGGGACTAGCGGGAACCATGAGCAGTTCTTC. Residues: CASSQNSGTSGNHEQFF.

The chain joins TRBV18 to TRBJ2-7; TRBD2 is a possible D gene (6 bases). CDR1 KGHSH and CDR2 LQKENI come from the germline V gene. This CDR3 is built from 14 residues. Trimming stripped 5 bases from V and 4 bases from J, with 15 bases between. In DNA, the CDR3 is TGTGCCAGCTCATCATCTCGGGGGTCATACGAGCAGTACTTC. Translated: CASSSSRGSYEQYF.

The chain uses TRBV4-1 and TRBJ2-7, with a weak D call TRBD1 (7 bases). Germline V gives CDR1 MGHRA, CDR2 YSYEKL. The V and J ends lost 0 bases and 4 bases respectively, with 13 bases between them. This CDR3 is built from 15 residues. This chain's CDR3 is CASSQDVTGRYEQYF. The CDR3 region has the DNA TGCGCCAGCAGCCAAGATGTGACAGGGAGGTACGAGCAGTACTTC.

The rearrangement joins TRBV14 to TRBJ2-7; 11 bases line up with TRBD2. The ends lost 4 bases at V and 6 bases at J; junction bases unmatched: 8. Germline values: CDR1 SGHDN, CDR2 FVKESK. The CDR3 runs 15 residues. CDR3 region: CASSRQGTSGSEQYF. As DNA, the CDR3 is TGTGCCAGCAGCCGGCAGGGGACTAGCGGCAGCGAGCAGTACTTC.

This clone was seen only once. This chain joins TRBV30 and TRBJ1-3; D gene ambiguous. From germline, CDR1 is GTSNPN and CDR2 SVGIG (reference sequence). This CDR3 has 13 residues. The V gene lost 3 bases and the J gene lost 7 bases, with 13 bases spanning the gap. DNA of the CDR3: TGTGCCTGGAGAACCCCGGCGGGGAACACCATATATTTT. This gives the protein CAWRTPAGNTIYF.